The clone carrying this TCR beta chain appeared a few times. Its target is not known. The record originates from a study of T-cell reconstitution after alpha-beta-depleted transplantation in children. General study points: Reported findings indicate that, about two months after transplant, alpha-beta T cells came from several hundred expanded clones, which were derived from non-depleted graft cells.

It was with unique molecular identifiers that the TCRbeta library was prepared. TCRdb ran MiXCR on the PCR reads and lists one entry per CDR3 protein. Of fewer than 750,000 distinct CDR3 sequences in the sample, more than 20% were seen once. Trimming took off 1 base at V and 4 bases at J, with 16 bases between the two ends. CDR1 and CDR2 from the germline V gene are DFQATT and SNEGSKA (reference sequence). The CDR3 length is 16 residues. The clonotype was recovered from a boy in the first two years of life who had a stem cell transplant for acute myeloid leukemia, so the T cells may come from the graft donor. The sequencing here drew on PBMCs, mostly from graft donor cells, taken 360 days after TCRalphabeta/CD19-depleted stem cell transplant. This chain connects TRBV20-1 to TRBJ2-2; D not certain. The CDR3 region has the DNA TGCAGTGCTAGAGCGTCGGACGGCTGGACCACCGGGGAGCTGTTTTTT. Amino acids: CSARASDGWTTGELFF.